This TCR beta chain was sequenced in a study of T cell changes during pregnancy in multiple sclerosis. Germline V gene data show CDR1 as SGHKS and CDR2 as YYEKEE (reference sequence). Losses at the gene ends were 2 bases for V and 6 bases for J; bases not matched to a gene: 4. CDR3 length equals 15 residues. Sequencing used immunoSEQ multiplex PCR; TCRdb keeps in-frame clones, though not all of them. The sample comprises roughly 61,000 clones, around 93% of which are singletons, and 1.8% rests with the top ten. The chain carries TRBV5-5 and TRBJ2-4; 11 bases are a match to TRBD2. Sequencing was performed on peripheral blood, taken after pregnancy. The clonotype originates from a female donor with multiple sclerosis, enrolled in a pregnancy study. The CDR3 DNA reads as TGTGCCAGCAGCTTCGTAGCGGGAGGGGGAAACATTCAGTACTTC. It is translated as CASSFVAGGGNIQYF. Using reference TRBV5-5 and TRBJ2-4 for the parts outside the CDR3, the full variable domain is DAGVTQSPTHLIKTRGQQVTLRCSPISGHKSVSWYQQVLGQGPQFIFQYYEKEERGRGNFPDRFSARQFPNYSSELNVNALLLGDSALYLCASSFVAGGGNIQYFGAGTRLSVL.